The 4 T cell receptor beta chains below all came from one sample that was sequenced in a study of regulatory T cells in long-lasting Graves disease. Arm-PCR of CDR3 regions and iRepertoire HTBI primers were the basis on which TCR beta libraries were built. TCRdb recomputed calls from the multiplex PCR reads with MiXCR, one row per CDR3 protein. Among about 540,000 distinct CDR3 sequences listed, approximately 12% were seen once. Described time point: newly diagnosed GD, antithyroid drugs for less than 3 months. PBMC RNA was the source of the TCR library. A further study also used this sample, focusing on T cells in Graves' hyperthyroidism and ophthalmopathy.

This material consisted of peripheral blood mononuclear cells (PBMCs), taken at new diagnosis, from a patient treated with antithyroid drugs. Source of these receptors: a man aged 25-45 years with Graves disease.

The chain employs TRBV4-2 and TRBJ1-4; TRBD1 matches at 9 bases. Germline V gene data show CDR1 as LGHNA and CDR2 as YNFKEQ. This CDR3 has 16 residues. With V trimmed by 4 bases and J by 7 bases, 10 bases remained unmatched. CDR3 sequence: CASSLASGQGFEKLFF. In nucleotides, the CDR3 is TGTGCCAGCAGCCTCGCCTCGGGACAGGGCTTTGAAAAACTGTTTTTT.

This clonotype was recorded at least ten times. This chain links TRBV2 with TRBJ2-7; maybe TRBD2 (5 bases). The CDR3 covers 15 residues. Looked up from germline, CDR1 is SNHLY and CDR2 is FYNNEI. The V end was cut by 3 bases, the J end by 2 bases, with 14 bases between. CDR3 sequence reads: CASSDRPWEPYEQYF. CDR3 bases: TGTGCCAGCAGTGATCGTCCCTGGGAGCCCTACGAGCAGTACTTC.

As to this clonotype: This may be a read error: a much more frequent sequence differs by one nucleotide. The chain has TRBV20-1 and TRBJ2-1; possibly TRBD2 for D (6 bases). The CDR3 spans 14 residues. In germline, CDR1 is DFQATT, CDR2 SNEGSKA (reference sequence). CDR3 DNA sequence: TGCAGTGCAAGGCCGGGACTGGCAGGCAATGAGCGGTTCTTC. Translation gives CSARPGLAGNERFF.

This clonotype occurred many times. The chain is built from TRBV12-3 or TRBV12-4 and TRBJ1-2, with 8 bases identical to TRBD1. The CDR3 covers 14 residues. V dropped 3 bases and J dropped 6; count of bases not matched to a gene: 6. The CDR3 nucleotides are TGTGCCAGCAGTTTTGGACAGGGTAGGGATGGCTACACCTTC. This gives the protein CASSFGQGRDGYTF.